These 31 T cell receptor beta chains share one sample of origin, sequenced in a study of T cell repertoires in ileal Crohn's disease. Sequencing was performed with immunoSEQ multiplex PCR; in TCRdb, only in-frame clones are kept and a portion is missing. The sample records about 15,000 clones, around 60% being singletons. Material: ileal tissue. The origin of the receptors is an adult with Crohn's disease.

The chain carries TRBV4-3 and TRBJ2-1; possibly TRBD2 for D (6 bases). CDR1 and CDR2 from the germline V gene are LGHNA and YSLEER. The V end lost 1 base, the J end lost 4 bases, and 11 bases lay between the germline ends. The CDR3 contains 15 residues. CDR3 sequence (DNA): TGCGCCAGCAGCCAAGCGCTAGCGCCATACAATGAGCAGTTCTTC. Translating gives CASSQALAPYNEQFF.

This clone was detected only once. The sample holds other DNA sequences that translate to the same CDR3. This rearrangement joins TRBV30 to TRBJ1-5; D uncertain. The V gene's germline CDR1 is GTSNPN and CDR2 SVGIG (reference sequence). This CDR3 has 15 residues. V was cut by 0 bases and J by 1 base, with 10 bases left in between. This CDR3 is CAWSVSPRSNQPQHF. CDR3 nucleotides: TGTGCCTGGAGTGTATCCCCCCGGAGCAATCAGCCCCAGCATTTT.

The chain employs TRBV28 and TRBJ2-3; D perhaps matches TRBD2 (5 bases). V dropped 2 bases and J dropped 6 bases, with 12 bases sitting between them. This CDR3 is built from 14 residues. Germline V gene lookup returns CDR1 MDHEN and CDR2 SYDVKM. The CDR3 nucleotides read TGTGCCAGCAGTTTAGGCGGACTGGCGGATACGCAGTATTTT. The encoded protein is CASSLGGLADTQYF.

The CDR3 region is CASSQGSNQPQHF. As DNA, the CDR3 is TGTGCCAGCTCACAGGGGAGCAATCAGCCCCAGCATTTT. This sequence joins TRBV18 and TRBJ1-5, with a weak D call TRBD1 (5 bases). Trimming stripped 4 bases from V and 1 base from J, with 5 bases between. The CDR3 runs 13 residues. In germline, CDR1 is KGHSH, CDR2 LQKENI.

The rearrangement links TRBV2 to TRBJ2-2; no clear D. The V and J ends lost 6 bases and 4 bases respectively, with 9 bases between them. CDR3 length: 13 residues. Germline loops: CDR1 SNHLY, CDR2 FYNNEI. CDR3 nucleotides: TGTGCCAGCAGACCCGGCGGCACCGGGGAGCTGTTTTTT. Translated, it gives CASRPGGTGELFF.

V gene TRBV18 combines with J gene TRBJ2-3; TRBD1 matches 9 bases. V shed 5 bases, J shed 5 bases, and the junction held 8 bases outside the gene matches. The CDR3 spans 15 residues. Germline V CDR1 and CDR2: KGHSH, LQKENI. CDR3 amino acids: CASSTNRGQGDTQYF. CDR3 DNA: TGTGCCAGCTCAACGAACAGGGGGCAGGGAGATACGCAGTATTTT.

Regarding this clone: The conserved phenylalanine or tryptophan normally closing the CDR3 is absent here, so this likely arose from a read error. The gene calls are TRBV30 and TRBJ1-1; D remains ambiguous. V was cut by 8 bases and J by 1 base, with 11 bases left in between. The CDR3 covers 12 residues. Germline values: CDR1 GTSNPN, CDR2 SVGIG (reference sequence). CDR3 sequence: CAGGRANTEAFL. In DNA, the CDR3 is TGTGCCGGAGGAAGGGCGAACACTGAAGCTTTCCTT.

V gene TRBV30 combines with J gene TRBJ1-1; D possibly corresponds to TRBD1 (5 bases). The CDR3 loop spans 13 amino acids. V was trimmed by 2 bases and J by 4 bases, leaving 11 bases between them. Germline V gene data show CDR1 as GTSNPN and CDR2 as SVGIG (reference sequence). The CDR3 coding sequence is TGTGCCTGGAGTTCCTGGAGGGGCACTGAAGCTTTCTTT. Amino acids: CAWSSWRGTEAFF.

The rearrangement uses TRBV7-6 and TRBJ1-1, with 9 bases matching TRBD1. This CDR3 has 18 residues. J gave up 1 base and V 1 base, and 10 bases lay outside the gene matches. CDR1 and CDR2 (germline): SGHVS, FNYEAQ. CDR3: CASSLGRGDRDPNTEAFF. The CDR3 nucleotides read TGTGCCAGCAGCTTAGGACGGGGGGACAGGGATCCGAACACTGAAGCTTTCTTT.

This clone was seen more than once but under ten times. V usage is TRBV6-1 and J usage is TRBJ2-3; weak D call: TRBD2 (6 bases). CDR3 length: 15 residues. The germline CDR1 and CDR2 sequences are MNHNS and SASEGT. V lost 2 bases to trimming and J lost 6 bases, with 15 bases between them. DNA of the CDR3: TGTGCCAGCAGTGAAAGCGGAAGGGAGGTGGATACGCAGTATTTT. It specifies CASSESGREVDTQYF.

V and J are TRBV2 and TRBJ2-6; 8 bases are shared with TRBD1. CDR1 is SNHLY and CDR2 is FYNNEI in the germline V gene. This CDR3 is built from 15 residues. The V segment lost 6 bases and the J segment 4 bases; nucleotides outside the gene matches: 5. CDR3 protein: CASRNRGTGANVLTF. The CDR3 DNA reads TGTGCCAGCAGGAACAGGGGGACAGGGGCCAACGTCCTGACTTTC. The full variable domain, rest sourced from reference TRBV2 and TRBJ2-6, is EPEVTQTPSHQVTQMGQEVILRCVPISNHLYFYWYRQILGQKVEFLVSFYNNEISEKSEIFDDQFSVERPDGSNFTLKIRSTKLEDSAMYFCASRNRGTGANVLTFGAGSRLTVL.

This clone was observed a handful of times. The chain joins TRBV28 to TRBJ1-2; tentatively, D is TRBD1 (5 bases). The ends were cut back, 6 bases at V and 1 base at J, with 15 bases in the middle. The CDR3 sequence is 15 residues long. The germline gives CDR1 MDHEN, CDR2 SYDVKM. The CDR3 protein is CASSTPFGGNYGYTF. The DNA of the CDR3 is TGTGCCAGCAGCACCCCATTCGGGGGTAACTATGGCTACACCTTC.

This clone was seen a handful of times. This chain connects TRBV15 to TRBJ2-4, with 15 positions matching TRBD2. The CDR3 covers 17 residues. The V gene's germline CDR1 is LNHNV and CDR2 YYDKDF (reference sequence). V shed 1 base and J 3 bases; nucleotides not matched to a gene: 1. The CDR3 coding sequence is TGTGCCACCAGCAGAGCGGGACTAGCGGGAGGCAAAAACATTCAGTACTTC. It specifies CATSRAGLAGGKNIQYF.

This clone was observed a single time. V gene TRBV29-1 combines with J gene TRBJ1-2; 9 nucleotides line up with TRBD1. The germline V gene has CDR1 SQVTM and CDR2 ANQGSEA. CDR3 length equals 14 residues. V shed 1 base and J 2 bases; nucleotides not matched to a gene: 2. Written as DNA, the CDR3 is TGCAGCGTTGAAGGGGGGACAGGGAACTATGGCTACACCTTC. Residues: CSVEGGTGNYGYTF.

V and J are TRBV9 and TRBJ2-2; D remains unclear. V lost 4 bases and J lost 0, with 22 bases in between. The CDR3 contains 19 residues. Germline CDR1 is SGDLS and CDR2 is YYNGEE. CDR3: CASSLPTQANRTNTGELFF. For the CDR3, the DNA is TGTGCCAGCAGCCTTCCCACCCAGGCTAATCGTACGAACACCGGGGAGCTGTTTTTT. Complete variable domain (other parts from reference TRBV9 and TRBJ2-2): DSGVTQTPKHLITATGQRVTLRCSPRSGDLSVYWYQQSLDQGLQFLIQYYNGEERAKGNILERFSAQQFPDLHSELNLSSLELGDSALYFCASSLPTQANRTNTGELFFGEGSRLTVL.

This clone ranks as medium-sized. The chain carries TRBV28 and TRBJ2-5; TRBD1 might be the D (6 bases). The CDR3 extends over 15 amino acids. Trimming cost V 2 bases and J 6 bases, with 16 bases left between them. Germline-derived CDR1 and CDR2 are MDHEN and SYDVKM. The CDR3 region has the DNA TGTGCCAGCAGTTTAATGTCAGGGGTCGGGAAGACCCAGTACTTC. It specifies CASSLMSGVGKTQYF.

There are a few counts of this clone. This rearrangement joins TRBV19 to TRBJ1-5, with 12 nucleotides matching TRBD1. The CDR3 extends over 19 amino acids. V gave up 6 bases and J gave up 2 bases; unmatched junction bases: 14. Per germline, CDR1 LNHDA and CDR2 SQIVND (reference sequence). As DNA, the CDR3 is TGTGCCAGTAGCAAGATCCGGGACAGGGGGCCCCCGGGCAATCAGCCCCAGCATTTT. The encoded protein is CASSKIRDRGPPGNQPQHF.

V and J are TRBV7-9 and TRBJ2-1, with a weak D call TRBD2 (6 bases). The germline V gene encodes CDR1 SEHNR and CDR2 FQNEAQ (reference sequence). This CDR3 spans 14 amino acids. V shed 5 bases and J shed 4 bases, with 12 bases lying between them. The CDR3, as DNA: TGTGCCAGCAGCCGGGACTCCCTTTACAATGAGCAGTTCTTC. It specifies CASSRDSLYNEQFF.

V and J are TRBV9 and TRBJ2-1; 8 bases align to TRBD2. The CDR3 has 15 residues. In germline, CDR1 is SGDLS, CDR2 YYNGEE. V lost 4 bases to trimming and J lost 1 base; unmatched junction nucleotides: 4. Written as DNA, the CDR3 is TGTGCCAGCAGCCCAGCGGGAGAATCCTACAATGAGCAGTTCTTC. Amino acids: CASSPAGESYNEQFF.

The rearrangement links TRBV7-9 to TRBJ2-1; 10 nucleotides line up with TRBD2. Germline V gene lookup returns CDR1 SEHNR and CDR2 FQNEAQ (reference sequence). J lost 6 bases, V lost 8 bases, and 4 bases had no gene match. The CDR3 covers 13 residues. The CDR3, as DNA: TGTGCCAGCTGGCCTAGCGGGAGCAATGAGCAGTTCTTC. This translates into CASWPSGSNEQFF. Based on the CDR3 plus reference TRBV7-9 and TRBJ2-1, the full variable domain is DTGVSQNPRHKITKRGQNVTFRCDPISEHNRLYWYRQTLGQGPEFLTYFQNEAQLEKSRLLSDRFSAERPKGSFSTLEIQRTEQGDSAMYLCASWPSGSNEQFFGPGTRLTVL.

This clone was seen only a few times. The chain carries TRBV28 and TRBJ1-1; TRBD1 matches 8 bases. Germline trimming cut 6 bases from V and 1 base from J; bases unmatched to any gene: 10. CDR3 length equals 16 residues. Germline V lookup: CDR1 MDHEN, CDR2 SYDVKM. For the CDR3, the DNA is TGTGCCAGCAGATCGAATCAGGGGGCCTGGAACACTGAAGCTTTCTTT. This sequence encodes CASRSNQGAWNTEAFF.

This clone appeared a few times. CDR3 protein: CASSQGGGGTEAFF. The CDR3 DNA sequence: TGTGCCAGTAGTCAGGGCGGGGGGGGCACTGAAGCTTTCTTT. The chain uses TRBV19 and TRBJ1-1; D may be TRBD1 (5 bases). Germline V gene data show CDR1 as LNHDA and CDR2 as SQIVND (reference sequence). Trimming left V 5 bases short and J 4 bases short, with 14 bases between. CDR3 size: 14 residues.

The J gene is TRBJ2-2, the V gene TRBV29-1; the match to TRBD2 covers 9 bases. V shed 5 bases, J shed 7 bases, and the junction held 5 bases outside the gene matches. The CDR3 length is 13 residues. Germline CDR1 is SQVTM and CDR2 is ANQGSEA. CDR3 sequence: CSVLAGAIGELFF. The CDR3 DNA reads TGCAGCGTTTTAGCGGGAGCTATCGGGGAGCTGTTTTTT.

The sample holds a few counts of this clone. Other DNA sequences in this sample translate to the same CDR3. The CDR3 here is CASSPQGGDQPQHF. CDR3 coding DNA: TGTGCCAGCTCACCACAAGGAGGGGATCAGCCCCAGCATTTT. The genes are TRBV18 and TRBJ1-5, with D perhaps matching TRBD1 (5 bases). Trimming removed 1 base at V and 5 bases at J, with 9 bases between. The CDR3 extends over 14 amino acids. Germline V lookup: CDR1 KGHSH, CDR2 LQKENI.

This clone was recorded a few times. This chain uses TRBV28 with TRBJ1-1; D possibly corresponds to TRBD1 (5 bases). Germline V gene data show CDR1 as MDHEN and CDR2 as SYDVKM. This CDR3 is 14 amino acids long. Trimming removed 5 bases at V and 5 bases at J, with 15 bases between. The CDR3 nucleotides read TGTGCCAGCAGTGATCAGGGTGAAGGGACTGAAGCTTTCTTT. Its protein is CASSDQGEGTEAFF.

J is TRBJ2-7 and V is TRBV29-1; TRBD1 matches at 12 bases. The length of the CDR3 is 15 residues. Germline V gene sequence: CDR1 SQVTM, CDR2 ANQGSEA. Losses at the gene ends were 7 bases for V and 4 bases for J; bases not matched to a gene: 11. The CDR3 bases are TGCAGCGCCGCCCCCGGGACAGGGGGCAGGTACGAGCAGTACTTC. This encodes CSAAPGTGGRYEQYF.

The rearrangement uses TRBV5-6 and TRBJ2-1; TRBD2 matches at 11 bases. V gave up 3 bases and J gave up 1 base; unmatched junction bases: 3. CDR3 size: 16 residues. The germline V gene encodes CDR1 SGHDT and CDR2 YYEEEE. CDR3 protein: CASSYGLAGSYNEQFF. In DNA, the CDR3 is TGTGCCAGCAGCTATGGACTAGCGGGTTCCTACAATGAGCAGTTCTTC.

The rearrangement links TRBV27 to TRBJ1-2; TRBD1 matches 10 bases. J was trimmed by 2 bases and V by 6 bases; bases with no gene match: 0. Germline loops: CDR1 MNHEY, CDR2 SMNVEV (reference sequence). This CDR3 spans 13 amino acids. CDR3 loop: CASRGQGNYGYTF. The CDR3 region has the DNA TGTGCCAGCAGGGGACAGGGGAACTATGGCTACACCTTC.

The chain employs TRBV19 and TRBJ2-2, with 7 bases that match TRBD1. Germline V gives CDR1 LNHDA, CDR2 SQIVND (reference sequence). The CDR3 contains 15 residues. With V trimmed by 6 bases and J by 4 bases, 8 bases remained unmatched. CDR3 loop: CASRVAQGSTGELFF. The CDR3 coding sequence is TGTGCCAGTAGGGTCGCACAGGGGAGCACCGGGGAGCTGTTTTTT.

The J gene is TRBJ1-2, the V gene TRBV5-1; D perhaps matches TRBD1 (5 bases). Germline V gene data show CDR1 as SGHRS and CDR2 as YFSETQ. The V end was cut by 3 bases, the J end by 0 bases, with 9 bases between. The CDR3 spans 14 residues. CDR3 sequence: CASSSGGPNYGYTF. The CDR3 DNA sequence: TGCGCCAGCAGCTCGGGGGGACCTAACTATGGCTACACCTTC.

In its sample, this clone is medium-sized. The J gene is TRBJ2-1, the V gene TRBV6-1, with 9 bases that match TRBD2. The junction had 9 bases not matched to a gene; V was cut back by 6 bases and J by 12 bases. Germline-derived CDR1 and CDR2 are MNHNS and SASEGT. There are 13 residues in the CDR3. CDR3 nucleotide sequence: TGTGCCAGCAGGTTGGTAGCGGGAGTCGGGCAGTTCTTC. This gives the protein CASRLVAGVGQFF.